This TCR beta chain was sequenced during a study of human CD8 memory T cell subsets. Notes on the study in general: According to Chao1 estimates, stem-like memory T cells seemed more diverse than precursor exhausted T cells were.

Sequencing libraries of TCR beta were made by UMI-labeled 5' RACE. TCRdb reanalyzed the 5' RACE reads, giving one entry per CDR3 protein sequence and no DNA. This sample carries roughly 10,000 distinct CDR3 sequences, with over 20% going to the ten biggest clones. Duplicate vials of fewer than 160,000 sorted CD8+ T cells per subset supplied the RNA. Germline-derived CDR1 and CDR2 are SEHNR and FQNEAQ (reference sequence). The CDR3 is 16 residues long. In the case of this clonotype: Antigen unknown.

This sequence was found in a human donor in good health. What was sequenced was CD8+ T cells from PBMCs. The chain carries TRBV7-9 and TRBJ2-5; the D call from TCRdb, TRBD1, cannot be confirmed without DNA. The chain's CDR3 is CASSKSPAAGEETQYF.